The clone carrying this T cell receptor (beta chain) was counted only a few times. Its antigen is as yet unknown. The sample comes from a study of beta chain features in type 1 diabetes. Study-wide results and caveats: VDJ junctions from type 1 diabetes patients carried fewer insertions and larger deletions. Shorter templates might be favored by PCR, equally in patients and controls. Shorter TCRB CDR3s, moderately but significantly so, marked every one of the four CD4+ subsets in Type 1 diabetes patients.

Reverse transcription of all isolated RNA meant that expressed TCRB transcripts were sequenced. Clones were sequenced by immunoSEQ multiplex PCR, and TCRdb holds only the in-frame ones, with some missing. The data contain 110,000 to 150,000 clones, roughly 9.3% of them singletons. Trimming at V came to 4 bases and at J to 6 bases, leaving 12 bases not matched to a gene. The CDR3 loop spans 16 amino acids. Germline-derived CDR1 and CDR2 are SGHRS and YFSETQ. The rearrangement joins TRBV5-1 to TRBJ2-2, with 7 bases matching TRBD1. Sequencing was done on a sample of central memory CD4+ T cells from blood. The origin of this receptor is a woman aged 40 to 50 in good health. CDR3 DNA: TGCGCCAGCAGCCTGGGGAGACAGGGTCGGGCCGGGGAGCTGTTTTTT. Its protein product is CASSLGRQGRAGELFF.